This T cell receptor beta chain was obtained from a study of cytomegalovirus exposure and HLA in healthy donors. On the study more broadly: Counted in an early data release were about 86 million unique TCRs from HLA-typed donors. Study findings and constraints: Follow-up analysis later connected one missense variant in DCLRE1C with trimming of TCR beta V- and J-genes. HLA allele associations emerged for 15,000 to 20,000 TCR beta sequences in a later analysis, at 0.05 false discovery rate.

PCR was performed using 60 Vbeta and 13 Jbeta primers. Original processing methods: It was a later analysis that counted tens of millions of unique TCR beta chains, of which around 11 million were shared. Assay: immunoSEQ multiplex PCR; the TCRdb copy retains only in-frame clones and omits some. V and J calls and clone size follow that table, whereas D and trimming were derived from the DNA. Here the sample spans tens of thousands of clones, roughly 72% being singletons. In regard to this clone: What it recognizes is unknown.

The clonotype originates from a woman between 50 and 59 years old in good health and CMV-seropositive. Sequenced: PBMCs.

The CDR3 DNA sequence: TGCGCCAGCAGCCAAGACACGGGGCGGGGGGCCGCAGATACGCAGTATTTT. As protein: CASSQDTGRGAADTQYF. The chain links TRBV4-3 to TRBJ2-3; 8 bases match TRBD2. CDR1 and CDR2 (germline): LGHNA, YSLEER. V shed 0 bases and J 4 bases; nucleotides not matched to a gene: 9. The length of the CDR3 is 17 residues.